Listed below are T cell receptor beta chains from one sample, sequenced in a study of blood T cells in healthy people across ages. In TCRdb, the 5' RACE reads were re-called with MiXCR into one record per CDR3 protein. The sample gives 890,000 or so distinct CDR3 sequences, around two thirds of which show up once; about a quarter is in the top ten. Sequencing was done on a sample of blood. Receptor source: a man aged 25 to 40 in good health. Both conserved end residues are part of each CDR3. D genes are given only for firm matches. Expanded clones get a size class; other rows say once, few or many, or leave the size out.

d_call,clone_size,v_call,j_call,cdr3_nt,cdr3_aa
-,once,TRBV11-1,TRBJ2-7,TGTGCCAGCAGCTTCGACCTCGGAGCCCCCTCCTACGAGCAGTACTTC,CASSFDLGAPSYEQYF
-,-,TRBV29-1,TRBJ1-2,TGCAGCGTTGATCGGCGCCTGGCTAACTATGGCTACACCTTC,CSVDRRLANYGYTF
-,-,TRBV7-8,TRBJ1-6,TGTGCCAGCAGCTTAGCAGACAGTTATAATTCACCCCTCCACTTT,CASSLADSYNSPLHF
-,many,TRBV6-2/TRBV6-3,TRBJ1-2,TGTGCCAGCAGTGAGACAGGCGACTACACCTTC,CASSETGDYTF
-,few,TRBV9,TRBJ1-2,TGTGCCAGCGGCGCCCAAAACTATGGCTACACCTTC,CASGAQNYGYTF
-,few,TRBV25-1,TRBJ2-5,TGTGCCAGCAGTGAATGGAGCAGCCAAGAGACCCAGTACTTC,CASSEWSSQETQYF
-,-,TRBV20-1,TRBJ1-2,TGCAGGGTAGACTCCTCCGGGTATGGCTACACCTTC,CRVDSSGYGYTF
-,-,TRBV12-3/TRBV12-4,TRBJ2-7,TGTGCCAGCAGTTTTCTCATTTCCTACGAGCAGTACTTC,CASSFLISYEQYF
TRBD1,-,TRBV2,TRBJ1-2,TGTGCCAGCAGTGAACAGGGGGCGCGGGGCTACACCTTC,CASSEQGARGYTF
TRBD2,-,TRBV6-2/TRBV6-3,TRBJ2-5,TGTGCCAGCAGTCAACTAGCGGGGCACCAAGAGACCCAGTACTTC,CASSQLAGHQETQYF
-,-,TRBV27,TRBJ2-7,TGTGCCAGCAGGAGATGGGGGGAGTCCTACGAGCAGTACTTC,CASRRWGESYEQYF
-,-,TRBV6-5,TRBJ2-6,TGTGCCAGCAGTTACTCGAGGCCAGGACTCAGCTCTGGGGCCAACGTCCTGACTTTC,CASSYSRPGLSSGANVLTF
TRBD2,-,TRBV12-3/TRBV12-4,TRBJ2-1,TGTGCCAGCACCCCCGGGCGGGGGGGCGCGAATGAGCAGTTCTTC,CASTPGRGGANEQFF
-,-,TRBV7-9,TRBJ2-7,TGTGCCAGCAGCACTACATCGGACTCAGCCTACGAGCAGTACTTC,CASSTTSDSAYEQYF
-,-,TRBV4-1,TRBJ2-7,TGCGCCAGCAGCCAAGATCGGGGGGCCGTAAAGGGCGAGCAGTACTTC,CASSQDRGAVKGEQYF
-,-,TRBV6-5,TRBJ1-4,TGTGCCAGCCGGGGGCAACCAAGGGGAAGAGAAAAGCTGTTTTTT,CASRGQPRGREKLFF
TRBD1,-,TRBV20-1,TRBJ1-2,TGCAGTGCTAGGAAGGACAGGGGTCACTATGGCTACACCTTC,CSARKDRGHYGYTF
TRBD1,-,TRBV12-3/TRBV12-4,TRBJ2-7,TGTGCCAGCAGTTTTATGGGACAGGGCTCCAACGAGCAGTACTTC,CASSFMGQGSNEQYF
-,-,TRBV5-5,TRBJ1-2,TGTGCCAGCAGCTTAGCGAATAACCCCTATGGCTACACCTTC,CASSLANNPYGYTF
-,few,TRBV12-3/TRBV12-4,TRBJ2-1,TGTGCCAGCAGTCCCTTGGGCTATGAGCAGTTCTTC,CASSPLGYEQFF
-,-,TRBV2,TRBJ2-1,TGTGCCAGCGCGGGAATCTACTACAATGAGCAGTTCTTC,CASAGIYYNEQFF
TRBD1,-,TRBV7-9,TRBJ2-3,TGTGCCAGCAGCTCCCCCGGGACAGAAAGCACAGATACGCAGTATTTT,CASSSPGTESTDTQYF
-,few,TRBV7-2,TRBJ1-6,TGTGCCAGCAGCTCGGACCGTCCAAGCTCCTATAATTCACCCCTCCACTTT,CASSSDRPSSYNSPLHF
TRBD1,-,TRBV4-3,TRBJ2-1,TGCGCCAGCAGCCACTGGACAGGGGGGGTGGACAATGAGCAGTTCTTC,CASSHWTGGVDNEQFF
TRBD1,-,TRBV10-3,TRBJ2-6,TGTGCCATCAGCAGACAGGGGGGCGTTTCTGGGGCCAACGTCCTGACTTTC,CAISRQGGVSGANVLTF
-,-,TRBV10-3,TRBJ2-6,TGTGCCATCAGTGCGAAGGGGAGAGGGTCTGGGGCCAACGTCCTGACTTTC,CAISAKGRGSGANVLTF
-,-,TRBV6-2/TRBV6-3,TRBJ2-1,TGTGCCAGCAGTTACGAGGGCCTCTTCTCCTACAATGAGCAGTTCTTC,CASSYEGLFSYNEQFF
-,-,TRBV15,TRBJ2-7,TGTGCCACCACCCCTCAACCGGGACTGGGAAACTACGAGCAGTACTTC,CATTPQPGLGNYEQYF
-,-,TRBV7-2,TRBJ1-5,TGTGCCAGCAGCTTAGTACCGCCTCGCCCCGGGTCTAATCAGCCCCAGCATTTT,CASSLVPPRPGSNQPQHF
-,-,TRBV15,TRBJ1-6,TGTGCCACCAGCAGAGACACAGGGTTCGATTCACCCCTCCACTTT,CATSRDTGFDSPLHF
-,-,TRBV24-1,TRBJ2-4,TGTGCCACCAGCCACCCCGTCAGCCTGACCAAAAACATTCAGTACTTC,CATSHPVSLTKNIQYF
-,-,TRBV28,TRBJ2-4,TGTGCCAGCAGTTTATCAGGACGGGTAGCCAAAAACATTCAGTACTTC,CASSLSGRVAKNIQYF
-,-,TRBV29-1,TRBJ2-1,TGCAGCGTCCGTTTTTACAATGAGCAGTTCTTC,CSVRFYNEQFF
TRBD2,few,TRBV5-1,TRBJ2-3,TGCGCCAGCAGCCCGCAACTAGCGGAACCCACAGATACGCAGTATTTT,CASSPQLAEPTDTQYF
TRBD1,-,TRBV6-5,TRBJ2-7,TGTGCCAGCAGTCCCCTCGTAGGGGGCCTGACCTACGAGCAGTACTTC,CASSPLVGGLTYEQYF
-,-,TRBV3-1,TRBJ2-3,TGTGCCAGCAGCCCCCCATTGCGATTAAGCACAGATACGCAGTATTTT,CASSPPLRLSTDTQYF
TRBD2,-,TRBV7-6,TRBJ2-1,TGTGCCAGCAGCCCCCGGGTAGCGGGGCTTAAAGAGCAGTTCTTC,CASSPRVAGLKEQFF
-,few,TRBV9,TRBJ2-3,TGTGCCAGCAGCCAGAGAGGGGAGACAGATACGCAGTATTTT,CASSQRGETDTQYF
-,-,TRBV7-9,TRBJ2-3,TGTGCCAGCAGCCTTACAATCAGCACAGATACGCAGTATTTT,CASSLTISTDTQYF
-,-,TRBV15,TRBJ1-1,TGTGCCACCAAATCAATGAACACTGAAGCTTTCTTT,CATKSMNTEAFF
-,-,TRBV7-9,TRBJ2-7,TGTGCCAGCAGCTCCGTTTACAATGAGCAGTACTTC,CASSSVYNEQYF
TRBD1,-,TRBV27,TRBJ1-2,TGTGCCAGCAGTTTCGGACAGGGGGTTTATGGCTACACCTTC,CASSFGQGVYGYTF
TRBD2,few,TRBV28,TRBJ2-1,TGTGCCAGCAGTTTGGCTAGCGGGGCGTACAATGAGCAGTTCTTC,CASSLASGAYNEQFF
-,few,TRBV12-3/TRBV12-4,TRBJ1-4,TGTGCCAGCAGGGCTGGGGAAGGGGAAAAACTGTTTTTT,CASRAGEGEKLFF
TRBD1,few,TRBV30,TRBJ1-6,TGTGCACAGGGGGAGAATTCACCCCTCCACTTT,CAQGENSPLHF
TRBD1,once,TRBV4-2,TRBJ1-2,TGTGCCAGCAGCCTAGGAAAGGGGACAGGGAACTATGGCTACACCTTC,CASSLGKGTGNYGYTF
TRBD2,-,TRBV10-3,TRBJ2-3,TGTGCCATTCAAATAGCGGGGTCCACAGATACGCAGTATTTT,CAIQIAGSTDTQYF
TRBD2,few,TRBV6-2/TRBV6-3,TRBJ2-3,TGTGCCAGCAGTTACCCCCAAGCGGGGAACACAGATACGCAGTATTTT,CASSYPQAGNTDTQYF
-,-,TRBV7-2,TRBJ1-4,TGTGCCAGCAGCCGGGACCTCGGGGATGAAAAACTGTTTTTT,CASSRDLGDEKLFF